The 26 T cell receptor beta chains in this list originate from one sample, sequenced in a study of T cell responses to AZD1222 COVID-19 vaccine. Method: immunoSEQ multiplex PCR; TCRdb's copy keeps in-frame clones and lacks some. Of about 85,000 clones in the sample, 88% were seen once. The material was peripheral blood, obtained on day 0 of AZD1222 vaccination. These receptors came from an adult in good health.

The V and J genes are TRBV3-1 (or the pseudogene TRBV3-2) and TRBJ2-7, with D unresolved. The germline V gene encodes CDR1 LGHDT and CDR2 YNNKEL (reference sequence). The CDR3 is 13 residues long. V was trimmed by 3 bases and J by 0 bases, leaving 6 bases between them. CDR3 DNA sequence: TGTGCCAGCAGCCAGGCAAGCTCCTACGAGCAGTACTTC. Protein sequence: CASSQASSYEQYF.

This clone was observed a handful of times. This chain links TRBV11-2 with TRBJ2-4, with D unresolved. V shed 0 bases and J shed 0 bases, with 15 bases lying between them. Germline CDR1 is SGHAT and CDR2 is FQNNGV. This CDR3 spans 18 amino acids. The CDR3 protein is CASSLEAASLLAKNIQYF. The CDR3, as DNA: TGTGCCAGCAGCTTAGAGGCCGCCAGCCTCCTAGCCAAAAACATTCAGTACTTC.

The chain is built from TRBV6-5 and TRBJ1-2, with 9 bases aligning to TRBD1. Trimming removed 6 bases from V and 6 bases from J; junction bases left unmatched: 8. Germline CDR1 and CDR2: MNHEY and SVGAGI. The CDR3 has 14 residues. CDR3: CASRTTRDRDGYTF. CDR3 coding DNA: TGTGCCAGCAGGACAACCCGGGACAGGGATGGCTACACCTTC.

The chain's CDR3 is CASSYQMGGGTEAFF. CDR3 sequence (DNA): TGCGCCAGCAGCTACCAGATGGGGGGAGGCACTGAAGCTTTCTTT. The chain is built from TRBV5-1 and TRBJ1-1, with D perhaps matching TRBD1 (5 bases). CDR1 and CDR2 (germline): SGHRS, YFSETQ. CDR3 length: 15 amino acids. Trimming left V 3 bases short and J 4 bases short, with 16 bases between.

The J gene is TRBJ1-5, the V gene TRBV19, with 7 bases matching TRBD1. The CDR3 contains 15 residues. With 6 bases clipped from V and 7 bases from J, the junction kept 12 bases outside the gene matches. Germline CDR1 and CDR2: LNHDA and SQIVND (reference sequence). The CDR3 bases are TGTGCCAGTAGACTCGACAGGGAACCTCGGCAGCCCCAGCATTTT. This sequence encodes CASRLDREPRQPQHF.

J is TRBJ1-3 and V is TRBV10-3, with 7 bases matching TRBD1. CDR1 and CDR2 (germline): ENHRY, SYGVKD. The CDR3 totals 15 residues. With V trimmed by 6 bases and J by 1 base, 6 bases remained unmatched. The CDR3 reads CAISVGQASGNTIYF. The CDR3 region has the DNA TGTGCCATCAGCGTCGGACAGGCATCTGGAAACACCATATATTTT.

This chain joins TRBV6-5 and TRBJ2-5; the match to TRBD1 covers 9 bases. Germline CDR1 reads MNHEY; CDR2 reads SVGAGI. The CDR3 is made up of 15 amino acids. After removal of 5 bases from V and 4 bases from J, the junction contained 8 bases not matched to a gene. This chain's CDR3 is CASSPWDRDGETQYF. DNA of the CDR3: TGTGCCAGCAGTCCTTGGGACAGGGATGGAGAGACCCAGTACTTC.

The V call is TRBV12-3 or TRBV12-4, the J call TRBJ1-1; weak D call: TRBD1 (5 bases). V shed 8 bases and J shed 1 base, with 11 bases lying between them. The length of the CDR3 is 13 residues. The CDR3 reads CASGRDPNTEAFF. CDR3 nucleotides: TGTGCCAGCGGCCGGGACCCGAACACTGAAGCTTTCTTT.

CDR3 DNA sequence: TGTGCCAGCAGTTTAGGGGGCCGGGACAGACTTTACGAGCAGTACTTC. As protein: CASSLGGRDRLYEQYF. J is TRBJ2-7 and V is TRBV28; 7 bases line up with TRBD1. Germline CDR1 is MDHEN and CDR2 is SYDVKM. V shed 2 bases, J shed 4 bases, and the junction held 11 bases outside the gene matches. CDR3 size: 16 residues.

This chain links TRBV29-1 with TRBJ2-3, with D uncertain. This CDR3 is built from 13 residues. Trimming took 4 bases from V and 4 from J, leaving 12 bases between them. Per germline, CDR1 SQVTM and CDR2 ANQGSEA. Here the CDR3 reads CSVVEVVADTQYF. CDR3 nucleotide sequence: TGCAGCGTTGTAGAAGTTGTTGCAGATACGCAGTATTTT.

The genes are TRBV5-1 and TRBJ2-2, with D unresolved. Trimming took 4 bases from V and 6 from J, leaving 13 bases between them. The germline V gene has CDR1 SGHRS and CDR2 YFSETQ. The CDR3 is 14 amino acids. For the CDR3, the DNA is TGCGCCAGCAGCCTAAATGGACCCCCCGGGGAGCTGTTTTTT. It specifies CASSLNGPPGELFF.

The chain combines TRBV16 with TRBJ2-3; D possibly corresponds to TRBD2 (6 bases). CDR1 and CDR2 (germline): KGHSY, FQNENV. The V end lost 0 bases, the J end lost 0 bases, and 10 bases lay between the germline ends. This CDR3 has 16 residues. The CDR3 protein is CASSQSGGISTDTQYF. The CDR3 region has the DNA TGTGCCAGCAGCCAATCTGGAGGGATAAGCACAGATACGCAGTATTTT.

This rearrangement joins TRBV5-5 to TRBJ2-7, with 8 bases that match TRBD2. The CDR3 consists of 16 residues. V lost 0 bases to trimming and J lost 6 bases; unmatched junction nucleotides: 11. CDR1 and CDR2 (germline): SGHKS, YYEKEE (reference sequence). The CDR3 loop reads CASSLAVTSGVSEQYF. CDR3 sequence (DNA): TGTGCCAGCAGCTTGGCCGTCACTAGCGGCGTGAGCGAGCAGTACTTC.

The chain couples TRBV5-1 to TRBJ2-4; 8 bases agree with TRBD2. Germline V gene data show CDR1 as SGHRS and CDR2 as YFSETQ. Germline trimming cut 4 bases from V and 1 base from J; bases unmatched to any gene: 7. The CDR3 is 16 residues long. Here the CDR3 DNA reads TGCGCCAGCAGCCCGACAGCGGGAGCGGCCAAAAACATTCAGTACTTC. As protein: CASSPTAGAAKNIQYF.

This CDR3 reads CASSIDGSGVSSYEQYF. The CDR3 DNA reads TGTGCCAGTAGTATAGATGGTTCCGGGGTAAGCTCCTACGAGCAGTACTTC. The chain carries TRBV19 and TRBJ2-7; D possibly corresponds to TRBD2 (5 bases). Germline CDR1 and CDR2: LNHDA and SQIVND (reference sequence). The CDR3 is 17 amino acids. Between the trimmed V and J ends, which lost 0 bases and 0 bases, there was a span of 15 bases.

V is TRBV5-1 and J is TRBJ2-1, with D unclear. The CDR3 length is 11 residues. Trimming took off 6 bases at V and 8 bases at J, with 9 bases between the two ends. In germline, CDR1 is SGHRS, CDR2 YFSETQ. CDR3 protein: CASKEYDEQFF. The CDR3 region has the DNA TGCGCCAGCAAGGAGTACGATGAGCAGTTCTTC. The variable domain in full, with the rest retrieved from reference TRBV5-1 and TRBJ2-1, is KAGVTQTPRYLIKTRGQQVTLSCSPISGHRSVSWYQQTPGQGLQFLFEYFSETQRNKGNFPGRFSGRQFSNSRSEMNVSTLELGDSALYLCASKEYDEQFFGPGTRLTVL.

The count of this clone is one. CDR3 bases: TGTGCCAGCAGTGATTCTGGAAACACCATATATTTT. Protein: CASSDSGNTIYF. The chain uses TRBV6-1 and TRBJ1-3; no reliable D call. Deletions cut 3 bases from V and 1 base from J, with 1 base between. The CDR3 sequence is 12 residues long. CDR1 is MNHNS, CDR2 SASEGT, per germline.

V gene TRBV12-3 or TRBV12-4 combines with J gene TRBJ2-3; D remains unclear. This CDR3 spans 13 amino acids. With 6 bases removed from V and 8 bases from J, the gap between germline ends came to 15 bases. CDR3 protein: CASSPLESGTQYF. Here the CDR3 DNA reads TGTGCCAGCAGCCCTCTCGAGTCGGGTACGCAGTATTTT.

The chain carries TRBV28 and TRBJ1-2; D is possibly TRBD1 (6 bases). V was trimmed by 3 bases and J by 4 bases, leaving 18 bases between them. The germline CDR1 and CDR2 sequences are MDHEN and SYDVKM. The CDR3 is made up of 16 amino acids. The CDR3 sequence: CASSFSRGRGPYGYTF. The CDR3 DNA sequence: TGTGCCAGCAGTTTTAGTCGGGGCAGGGGACCCTATGGCTACACCTTC.

The J gene is TRBJ2-5, the V gene TRBV28; perhaps D is TRBD1 or TRBD2 (7 bases each). The CDR3 extends over 14 amino acids. V lost 6 bases, J lost 1 base, and 12 bases lay in between. Germline CDR1 is MDHEN and CDR2 is SYDVKM. In DNA form, the CDR3 reads TGTGCCAGCAGCATCAGGGGGGGCCAAGAGACCCAGTACTTC. Protein sequence: CASSIRGGQETQYF.

This clone came up once. The chain couples TRBV3-1 (or the pseudogene TRBV3-2) to TRBJ1-4; D not resolved. Germline CDR1 reads LGHDT; CDR2 reads YNNKEL (reference sequence). V was pared by 1 base and J by 8 bases, with 8 bases between. This CDR3 contains 13 residues. The chain's CDR3 is CASSQATGEKLFF. Here the CDR3 DNA reads TGTGCCAGCAGCCAAGCAACGGGGGAAAAACTGTTTTTT.

The chain uses TRBV9 and TRBJ1-1, with unresolved D. The germline V gene has CDR1 SGDLS and CDR2 YYNGEE. CDR3 size: 13 residues. With 2 bases removed from V and 2 bases from J, the gap between germline ends came to 7 bases. The CDR3 region is CASSVSANTEAFF. DNA of the CDR3: TGTGCCAGCAGCGTCAGCGCTAACACTGAAGCTTTCTTT.

This chain's CDR3 is CSVSRDMTNYGYTF. DNA of the CDR3: TGCAGCGTTTCCCGGGACATGACTAACTATGGCTACACCTTC. The chain recombines TRBV29-1 with TRBJ1-2, with D possibly matching TRBD1 (6 bases). The CDR3 runs 14 residues. Per germline, CDR1 SQVTM and CDR2 ANQGSEA. Trimming took off 5 bases at V and 0 bases at J, with 13 bases between the two ends.

V gene TRBV28 combines with J gene TRBJ2-7, with D perhaps matching TRBD2 (6 bases). This CDR3 spans 10 amino acids. The germline V gene encodes CDR1 MDHEN and CDR2 SYDVKM. The V and J ends lost 6 bases and 6 bases respectively, with 6 bases between them. The CDR3 loop is CASRGGEQYF. Written as DNA, the CDR3 is TGTGCCAGCAGGGGAGGCGAGCAGTACTTC.

V and J are TRBV9 and TRBJ2-3, with TRBD2 matching over 14 bases. The CDR3 sequence is 20 residues long. Trimming at V came to 3 bases and at J to 2 bases, leaving 14 bases not matched to a gene. Per the germline V gene, CDR1 is SGDLS and CDR2 is YYNGEE. The CDR3, as DNA: TGTGCCAGCAGCGCCGTGGGGGGGACTAGCGGGAGCCCCGCCACAGATACGCAGTATTTT. This translates into CASSAVGGTSGSPATDTQYF.

This clone was observed a few times. CDR3 bases: TGTGCCAGCAGTTTAAATTTAGATCAGGCCGGGGAGCTGTTTTTT. Protein product: CASSLNLDQAGELFF. The chain couples TRBV28 to TRBJ2-2; the D is unclear. Trimming shortened V by 2 bases and J by 6 bases, and 13 bases separated the two germline ends. This CDR3 has 15 amino acids. Germline V CDR1 and CDR2: MDHEN, SYDVKM.